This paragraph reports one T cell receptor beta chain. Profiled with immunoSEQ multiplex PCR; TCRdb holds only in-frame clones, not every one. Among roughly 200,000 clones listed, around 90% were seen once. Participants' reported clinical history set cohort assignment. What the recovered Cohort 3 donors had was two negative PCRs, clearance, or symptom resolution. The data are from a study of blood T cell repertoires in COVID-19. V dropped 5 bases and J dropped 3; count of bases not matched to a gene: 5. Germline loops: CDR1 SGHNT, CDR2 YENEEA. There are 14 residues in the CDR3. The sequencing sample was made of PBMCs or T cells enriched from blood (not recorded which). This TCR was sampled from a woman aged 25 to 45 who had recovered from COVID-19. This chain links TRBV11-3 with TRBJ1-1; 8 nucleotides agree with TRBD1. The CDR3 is CASSNDRGDTEAFF. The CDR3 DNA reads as TGTGCCAGCAGCAACGACAGGGGAGACACTGAAGCTTTCTTT. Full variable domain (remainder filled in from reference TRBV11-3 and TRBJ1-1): EAGVVQSPRYKIIEKKQPVAFWCNPISGHNTLYWYLQNLGQGPELLIRYENEEAVDDSQLPKDRFSAERLKGVDSTLKIQPAELGDSAVYLCASSNDRGDTEAFFGQGTRLTVV.